These 12 T cell receptor beta chains share one sample of origin, sequenced in a study of human T cells and chemical hapten exposure. TCRdb re-called the 5' RACE reads through MiXCR, storing one row per CDR3 protein. This table holds roughly 110,000 distinct CDR3 sequences, around 20% found once. Whole blood, unfractionated, served as the material for total RNA extraction. Receptors originate from a human donor in good health.

Only a few counts were recorded for this clonotype. The chain combines TRBV6-6 with TRBJ2-2; a weak D match, TRBD1 (5 bases). This CDR3 region has 16 residues. The V gene's germline CDR1 is MNHNY and CDR2 SVGAGI (reference sequence). V dropped 7 bases and J dropped 2 bases, with 17 bases sitting between them. CDR3 nucleotides: TGTGCCAGCATTTTAGGGGCTACGGGCAACACCGGGGAGCTGTTTTTT. Translating gives CASILGATGNTGELFF.

This clonotype was counted only a few times. The chain uses TRBV7-8 and TRBJ1-1; tentatively, D is TRBD1 (5 bases). The CDR3 sequence is 14 residues long. Per the germline V gene, CDR1 is SGHVS and CDR2 is FQNEAQ. The germline V and J ends were trimmed by 1 base and 5 bases, with 11 bases remaining between them. This chain's CDR3 is CASSLEGTKTEAFF. The CDR3 DNA reads as TGTGCCAGCAGCTTAGAAGGGACTAAGACTGAAGCTTTCTTT.

The rearrangement uses TRBV28 and TRBJ2-7; 11 bases line up with TRBD1. The J segment lost 4 bases and the V segment lost 7 bases, leaving 15 bases of the junction unmatched. The CDR3 consists of 17 residues. Germline V CDR1 and CDR2: MDHEN, SYDVKM. CDR3 nucleotide sequence: TGTGCCAGCACCTCTCTTACCGGGACAGGGGGTATGTACGAGCAGTACTTC. Translated: CASTSLTGTGGMYEQYF.

The gene calls are TRBV12-3 or TRBV12-4 and TRBJ2-6; D is possibly TRBD2 (6 bases). This CDR3 is built from 17 residues. Trimming removed 6 bases from V and 0 bases from J, with 15 bases in between. CDR3 sequence reads: CASRISGRYSGANVLTF. CDR3 sequence (DNA): TGTGCCAGCAGGATTAGCGGACGGTACTCTGGGGCCAACGTCCTGACTTTC.

V usage is TRBV10-3 and J usage is TRBJ1-5, with D unclear. From germline, CDR1 is ENHRY and CDR2 SYGVKD. The CDR3 extends over 13 amino acids. Trimming took off 3 bases at V and 7 bases at J, with 10 bases between the two ends. The CDR3 sequence: CAISESGNQPQHF. CDR3 in DNA: TGTGCCATCAGTGAATCCGGGAACCAGCCCCAGCATTTT.

The chain joins TRBV7-8 to TRBJ1-3; D gene ambiguous. Germline assignment: CDR1 SGHVS and CDR2 FQNEAQ. With 5 bases removed from V and 5 bases from J, the gap between germline ends came to 19 bases. The CDR3 runs to 16 residues. The DNA of the CDR3 is TGTGCCAGCAGCCCGCCCTACGTCCCAGTTCGAAACACCATATATTTT. Its translation is CASSPPYVPVRNTIYF.

The sample holds a few counts of this clonotype. This chain uses TRBV29-1 with TRBJ2-2; the D gene is possibly TRBD2 (6 bases). The CDR3 runs 12 residues. Trimming shortened V by 6 bases and J by 5 bases, and 10 bases separated the two germline ends. The germline gives CDR1 SQVTM, CDR2 ANQGSEA. CDR3 region: CSVYGRTGELFF. The CDR3 nucleotides are TGCAGCGTATACGGGAGAACCGGGGAGCTGTTTTTT.

This clonotype showed up just a few times. The chain couples TRBV28 to TRBJ2-7; 9 bases agree with TRBD1. The CDR3 spans 16 residues. Germline CDR1 is MDHEN and CDR2 is SYDVKM. Unmatched junction bases numbered 16, after V lost 8 bases and J lost 5 bases. Here the CDR3 reads CASLGGMGTGRNEQYF. CDR3 sequence (DNA): TGTGCCAGCCTAGGGGGGATGGGGACAGGGAGAAACGAGCAGTACTTC.

This clonotype showed up many times. CDR3 bases: TGTGCCAGCAGTCCCCACTCGGGGGCGAATCAGCCCCAGCATTTT. The encoded protein is CASSPHSGANQPQHF. The V gene is TRBV6-4, the J gene TRBJ1-5; tentatively, D is TRBD1 (6 bases). This CDR3 is built from 15 residues. Trimming removed 5 bases from V and 4 bases from J, with 15 bases in between. Germline lookup yields CDR1 MRHNA and CDR2 SNTAGT.

V is TRBV25-1 and J is TRBJ1-1; D gene unclear. V was trimmed by 1 base and J by 4 bases, leaving 16 bases between them. The CDR3 extends over 16 amino acids. Germline lookup yields CDR1 MGHDK and CDR2 SYGVNS. The CDR3 region has the DNA TGTGCCAGCAGTGAATGGGAGCTCTCTAAGGCCACTGAAGCTTTCTTT. Protein sequence: CASSEWELSKATEAFF.

This chain connects TRBV7-3 to TRBJ2-7; 8 bases align to TRBD2. V dropped 2 bases and J dropped 1; count of bases not matched to a gene: 4. The CDR3 has 15 residues. Per germline, CDR1 SGHTA and CDR2 FQGTGA. In DNA form, the CDR3 reads TGTGCCAGCAGCTTACAGCGGGAGCGATCCTACGAGCAGTACTTC. Translated, it gives CASSLQRERSYEQYF.

With regard to this clonotype: This may stem from a read error, because a much larger clone lies one nucleotide away. In this CDR3 the conserved last residue, phenylalanine or tryptophan, is missing, so a read error is likely. V and J are TRBV5-1 and TRBJ2-5, with TRBD1 matching 7 bases. This CDR3 is 13 amino acids long. Trimming took 1 base from V and 4 from J; bases not matched to a gene: 1. Germline V gene sequence: CDR1 SGHRS, CDR2 YFSETQ. The chain's CDR3 is CASSLWTGETQYL. The CDR3 region has the DNA TGCGCCAGCAGCTTGTGGACAGGAGAGACCCAGTACTTG.